The next 19 T cell receptor beta chains were all read from a single sample in a study of siplizumab effects on memory and regulatory T cells. An approximately 6-day coculture at 37°C was performed with the mixed lymphocyte reaction cells. No antigen has been assigned to these receptors. Profiling relied on immunoSEQ multiplex PCR, and the TCRdb table lists in-frame clones only, not all of them. In the table there are fewer than 15,000 clones, roughly 40% of which are singletons. The sequencing input was CFSE-low (dividing) CD4+ T cells sorted from an allogeneic mixed lymphocyte reaction. These receptors originate from a human donor in good health; the cells came from an allogeneic mixed lymphocyte reaction. Some clones in this sample may be carry-over from other donors' samples.

The chain couples TRBV15 to TRBJ2-5; TRBD1 matches 10 bases. CDR3 length equals 16 residues. Unmatched junction bases numbered 8, after V lost 1 base and J lost 6 bases. Looked up from germline, CDR1 is LNHNV and CDR2 is YYDKDF (reference sequence). In nucleotides, the CDR3 is TGTGCCACCAGCAGAGGTGTTGGGACAGGGGTAAAGACCCAGTACTTC. The encoded protein is CATSRGVGTGVKTQYF.

This clone is classed as medium-sized (0.01 to 0.1%). The V gene is TRBV5-4, the J gene TRBJ1-1; 10 bases agree with TRBD1. CDR1 and CDR2 from the germline V gene are SGHNT and YYREEE (reference sequence). V was pared by 4 bases and J by 4 bases, with 10 bases of the junction left unmatched. This CDR3 comprises 16 residues. The CDR3 here is CASSLEGTGVSTEAFF. Here the CDR3 DNA reads TGTGCCAGCAGCCTGGAAGGGACAGGGGTGAGCACTGAAGCTTTCTTT.

The rearrangement uses TRBV18 and TRBJ2-7; TRBD2 is a possible D gene (6 bases). The V gene lost 3 bases and the J gene lost 3 bases, with 9 bases spanning the gap. Germline V lookup: CDR1 KGHSH, CDR2 LQKENI. CDR3 length: 13 residues. CDR3 nucleotide sequence: TGTGCCAGCTCACCTACGGGAGACTACGAGCAGTACTTC. Its protein product is CASSPTGDYEQYF. Looking up the rest from reference TRBV18 and TRBJ2-7 gives the full variable domain: NAGVMQNPRHLVRRRGQEARLRCSPMKGHSHVYWYRQLPEEGLKFMVYLQKENIIDESGMPKERFSAEFPKEGPSILRIQQVVRGDSAAYFCASSPTGDYEQYFGPGTRLTVT.

This chain uses TRBV18 with TRBJ1-3; D unresolved. Germline V lookup: CDR1 KGHSH, CDR2 LQKENI. Trimming took off 2 bases at V and 2 bases at J, with 4 bases between the two ends. This CDR3 is built from 13 residues. CDR3 region: CASSPNPGNTIYF. The CDR3 nucleotides are TGTGCCAGCTCACCAAATCCTGGAAACACCATATATTTT.

The chain couples TRBV11-2 to TRBJ2-4, with 8 nucleotides matching TRBD2. With 0 bases clipped from V and 3 bases from J, the junction kept 4 bases outside the gene matches. Germline V lookup: CDR1 SGHAT, CDR2 FQNNGV. This CDR3 has 16 residues. This chain's CDR3 is CASSLDIAGFKNIQYF. The CDR3 DNA reads TGTGCCAGCAGCTTAGATATAGCGGGGTTCAAAAACATTCAGTACTTC.

The rearrangement joins TRBV10-3 to TRBJ2-7; 12 bases are a match to TRBD2. Germline trimming cut 9 bases from V and 4 bases from J; bases unmatched to any gene: 4. Per the germline V gene, CDR1 is ENHRY and CDR2 is SYGVKD. The CDR3 has 13 amino acids. The CDR3 protein is CAIRLAGVYEQYF. CDR3 nucleotides: TGTGCCATTCGACTAGCGGGAGTATACGAGCAGTACTTC.

The gene calls are TRBV29-1 and TRBJ1-2; D is possibly TRBD1 (5 bases). Trimming removed 4 bases at V and 4 bases at J, with 13 bases between. The CDR3 is made up of 13 amino acids. Germline assignment: CDR1 SQVTM and CDR2 ANQGSEA. The CDR3 coding sequence is TGCAGCGTTGGACTACCGAGGGGCTATGGCTACACCTTC. Its protein product is CSVGLPRGYGYTF.

The chain employs TRBV6-6 and TRBJ2-1; 9 positions agree with TRBD1. In germline, CDR1 is MNHNY, CDR2 SVGAGI (reference sequence). After removal of 6 bases from V and 9 bases from J, the junction contained 12 bases not matched to a gene. This CDR3 has 15 residues. The CDR3 DNA reads TGTGCCAGCAGGCAACCGGGACAGGGTTACGGTGAGCAGTTCTTC. This codes for CASRQPGQGYGEQFF.

The chain couples TRBV5-6 to TRBJ2-1; possibly TRBD2 for D (5 bases). V lost 2 bases and J 0 bases, leaving 9 bases between the germline ends. The length of the CDR3 is 15 residues. Germline V gene lookup returns CDR1 SGHDT and CDR2 YYEEEE. The CDR3: CASSLRAVSYNEQFF. The CDR3 DNA follows: TGTGCCAGCAGCTTAAGAGCGGTCTCCTACAATGAGCAGTTCTTC.

In this sample, this clone turned up a few times. In nucleotides, the CDR3 is TGTGCCAGCAGCTTAGAGGCAGGGGTCGAGCAGTACTTC. The encoded protein is CASSLEAGVEQYF. The V gene is TRBV7-9, the J gene TRBJ2-7, with D perhaps matching TRBD1 (6 bases). Trimming removed 1 base at V and 6 bases at J, with 10 bases between. The CDR3 is 13 residues long. Germline V gives CDR1 SEHNR, CDR2 FQNEAQ (reference sequence).

J is TRBJ2-7 and V is TRBV29-1; D remains unclear. V shed 5 bases and J shed 1 base, with 9 bases lying between them. The CDR3 runs 12 residues. Germline V gene lookup returns CDR1 SQVTM and CDR2 ANQGSEA. CDR3 DNA sequence: TGCAGCGTTCGACGAGATTCCTACGAGCAGTACTTC. Translating gives CSVRRDSYEQYF.

The rearrangement uses TRBV7-2 and TRBJ2-2, with D unresolved. The CDR3 length is 15 residues. CDR1 is SGHTA and CDR2 is FQGNSA in the germline V gene. V lost 1 base to trimming and J lost 6 bases, with 12 bases between them. CDR3 DNA sequence: TGTGCCAGCAGCTTAGACGGTACTTACTCCGGGGAGCTGTTTTTT. This encodes CASSLDGTYSGELFF.

This clone has a count of ten or more. The chain recombines TRBV5-4 with TRBJ2-1; 14 positions match TRBD2. The length of the CDR3 is 15 residues. The germline V gene encodes CDR1 SGHNT and CDR2 YYREEE (reference sequence). The junction had 5 bases not matched to a gene; V was cut back by 3 bases and J by 9 bases. The CDR3 bases are TGTGCCAGCAGCTCAGGACTAGCGGGGGGTCTTGAGCAGTTCTTC. Its protein is CASSSGLAGGLEQFF.

CDR3 nucleotides: TGTGCCATCAGTGAGAGGGGGAACACCGGGGAGCTGTTTTTT. Its translation: CAISERGNTGELFF. The V gene is TRBV10-3, the J gene TRBJ2-2; TRBD1 is a possible D gene (5 bases). V was shortened by 2 bases and J by 1 base, with 5 bases between the two germline ends. From germline, CDR1 is ENHRY and CDR2 SYGVKD. The length of the CDR3 is 14 residues.

By its share, this clone is medium-sized (0.01 to 0.1%). The chain couples TRBV9 to TRBJ2-3; 7 bases align to TRBD1. The CDR3 loop spans 14 amino acids. Germline-derived CDR1 and CDR2 are SGDLS and YYNGEE. The V gene end was trimmed by 0 bases and the J gene end by 8 bases; junction bases not matched to a gene: 6. CDR3 in DNA: TGTGCCAGCAGCGTAGCAGGGGGATCGGGTACGCAGTATTTT. Translation: CASSVAGGSGTQYF. The whole variable domain, filled in from reference TRBV9 and TRBJ2-3, reads DSGVTQTPKHLITATGQRVTLRCSPRSGDLSVYWYQQSLDQGLQFLIQYYNGEERAKGNILERFSAQQFPDLHSELNLSSLELGDSALYFCASSVAGGSGTQYFGPGTRLTVL.

Relative to its sample, this clone is medium-sized. This sequence joins TRBV7-9 and TRBJ1-5; unclear D gene. This CDR3 has 13 residues. V lost 8 bases and J lost 0, with 8 bases in between. Germline CDR1 is SEHNR and CDR2 is FQNEAQ (reference sequence). In DNA form, the CDR3 reads TGTGCCAGCTCTACAGCTAGCAATCAGCCCCAGCATTTT. This encodes CASSTASNQPQHF.

In DNA, the CDR3 is TGTGCCAGCAGCTCCTTCGGGGTGATGGGCACAGATACGCAGTATTTT. This encodes CASSSFGVMGTDTQYF. The rearrangement links TRBV7-8 to TRBJ2-3; possibly TRBD2 for D (5 bases). The CDR3 has 16 amino acids. The germline CDR1 and CDR2 sequences are SGHVS and FQNEAQ. Trimming stripped 4 bases from V and 1 base from J, with 15 bases between.

This clone is termed medium-sized. The chain combines TRBV19 with TRBJ1-2; D gene uncertain. Germline CDR1 and CDR2: LNHDA and SQIVND (reference sequence). V was cut by 3 bases and J by 4 bases, with 12 bases left in between. This CDR3 contains 14 residues. The CDR3 DNA reads as TGTGCCAGTAGTATTCTCGGACTGCCCTATGGCTACACCTTC. This codes for CASSILGLPYGYTF.

Concerning this clone itself: Germline is not matched at one junction end, which may reflect a read error. This rearrangement joins TRBV7-7 to TRBJ2-5; TRBD1 matches at 8 bases. Germline values: CDR1 SSHAT, CDR2 FNYEAQ (reference sequence). This CDR3 is 16 amino acids long. Written as DNA, the CDR3 is TGTGCTAGCAGCTTAGGGACAGGAGCCTACCAAGAGACCCAGTACTTC. Protein sequence: CASSLGTGAYQETQYF.